The 8 T cell receptor beta chains below all came from one sample that was sequenced in a study of diagnostic markers for celiac disease (dated by TCRdb to 2020 to 2022). TCRdb lists the instrument as Illumina MiSeq. After TCRdb reprocessed the reads, each CDR3 protein sequence was kept as one row, without DNA. This sample's records show roughly 1,100 distinct CDR3 sequences. The ten largest make up around 30% of the sample. What was sequenced was either unsorted cells or a sorted T cell fraction (not recorded which). The receptors come from a human donor. This table probably holds off-target reads from a library built for another chain.

In terms of frequency, this clonotype is medium-sized. The chain recombines TRBV20-1 with TRBJ2-3; TCRdb indicates TRBD2, and absent DNA this call remains unverified. This CDR3 has 14 amino acids. The germline gives CDR1 DFQATT, CDR2 SNEGSKA (reference sequence). The CDR3 loop is CSAQTPGVPDTQYF.

The J gene is TRBJ2-2, the V gene TRBV20-1; the D call of TRBD2 rests on TCRdb alone, since no DNA is present to check it. The CDR3 runs 15 residues. CDR1 and CDR2 (germline): DFQATT, SNEGSKA (reference sequence). CDR3 residues: CSAWAGGPEPGELFF.

The chain joins TRBV5-1 to TRBJ1-1; without DNA, the TCRdb call of TRBD1 cannot be checked. Per germline, CDR1 SGHRS and CDR2 YFSETQ. This CDR3 has 13 amino acids. CDR3 protein: CASSLEGDREAFF.

The chain is built from TRBV30 and TRBJ1-6; TCRdb proposes TRBD1, but this gene call is untestable without DNA. Per the germline V gene, CDR1 is GTSNPN and CDR2 is SVGIG (reference sequence). This CDR3 is built from 16 residues. CDR3 in amino acids: CAWNLLRGQGISPLHF.

This clonotype is called large (0.1 to 1%) based on its frequency. This rearrangement joins TRBV6-6 to TRBJ1-2. The CDR3 runs 15 residues. Germline V gene data show CDR1 as MNHNY and CDR2 as SVGAGI (reference sequence). CDR3 in amino acids: CASSYSGEANYGYTF.

Considering frequency, this clonotype is medium-sized. The V and J genes are TRBV20-1 and TRBJ2-5. The CDR3 has 12 residues. CDR1 DFQATT and CDR2 SNEGSKA come from the germline V gene (reference sequence). The CDR3 reads CSARGLVETQYF.

The chain joins TRBV29-1 to TRBJ1-5; without DNA, the TCRdb call of TRBD1 cannot be checked. Germline values: CDR1 SQVTM, CDR2 ANQGSEA. This CDR3 has 12 residues. This chain's CDR3 is CSGGELNQPQHF.

This clonotype is called large (0.1 to 1%) based on its frequency. This chain links TRBV12-3 or TRBV12-4 with TRBJ2-1; TCRdb returns TRBD2, unconfirmable since there is no DNA. The CDR3 runs 13 residues. This CDR3 is CASYPTLGPEQFF.